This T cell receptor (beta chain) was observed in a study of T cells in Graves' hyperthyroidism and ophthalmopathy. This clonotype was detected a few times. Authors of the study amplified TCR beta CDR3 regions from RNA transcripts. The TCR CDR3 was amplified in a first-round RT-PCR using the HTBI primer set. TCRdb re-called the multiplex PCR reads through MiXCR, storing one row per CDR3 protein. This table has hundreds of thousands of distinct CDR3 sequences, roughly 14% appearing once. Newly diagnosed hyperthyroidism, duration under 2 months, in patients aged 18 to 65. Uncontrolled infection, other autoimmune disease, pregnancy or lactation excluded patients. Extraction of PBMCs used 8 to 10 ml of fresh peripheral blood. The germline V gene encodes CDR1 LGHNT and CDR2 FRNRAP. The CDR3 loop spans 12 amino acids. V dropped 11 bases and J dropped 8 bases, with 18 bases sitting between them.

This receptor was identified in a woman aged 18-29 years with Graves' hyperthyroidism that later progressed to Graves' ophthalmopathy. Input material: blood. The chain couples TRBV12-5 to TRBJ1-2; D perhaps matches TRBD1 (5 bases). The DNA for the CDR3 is TGTGCTTTGGCGGGGGGGGATCGGGGCTACACCTTC. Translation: CALAGGDRGYTF.